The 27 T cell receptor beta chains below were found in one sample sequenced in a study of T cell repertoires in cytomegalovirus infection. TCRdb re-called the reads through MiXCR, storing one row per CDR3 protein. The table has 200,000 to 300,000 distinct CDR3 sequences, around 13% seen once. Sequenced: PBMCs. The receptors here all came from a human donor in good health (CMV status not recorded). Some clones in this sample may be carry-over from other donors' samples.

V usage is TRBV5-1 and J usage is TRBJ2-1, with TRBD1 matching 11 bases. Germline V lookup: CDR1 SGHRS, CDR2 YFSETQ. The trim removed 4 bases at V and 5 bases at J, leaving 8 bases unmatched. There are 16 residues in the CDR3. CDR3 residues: CASSPGQGVSDNEQFF. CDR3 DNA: TGCGCCAGCAGCCCGGGACAGGGGGTGTCGGACAATGAGCAGTTCTTC. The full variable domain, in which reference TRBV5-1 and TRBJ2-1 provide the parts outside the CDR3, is KAGVTQTPRYLIKTRGQQVTLSCSPISGHRSVSWYQQTPGQGLQFLFEYFSETQRNKGNFPGRFSGRQFSNSRSEMNVSTLELGDSALYLCASSPGQGVSDNEQFFGPGTRLTVL.

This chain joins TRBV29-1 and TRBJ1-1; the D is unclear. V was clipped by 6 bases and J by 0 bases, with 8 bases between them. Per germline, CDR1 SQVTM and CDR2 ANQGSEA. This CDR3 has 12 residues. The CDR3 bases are TGCAGCGTGACAAGGATGAACACTGAAGCTTTCTTT. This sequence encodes CSVTRMNTEAFF.

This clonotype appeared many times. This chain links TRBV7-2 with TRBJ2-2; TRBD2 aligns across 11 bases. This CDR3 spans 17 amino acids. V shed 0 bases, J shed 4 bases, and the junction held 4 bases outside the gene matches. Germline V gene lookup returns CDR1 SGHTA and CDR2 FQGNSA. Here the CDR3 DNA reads TGTGCCAGCAGCTTAGCGTCTAGCGGGAGGATCACCGGGGAGCTGTTTTTT. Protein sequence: CASSLASSGRITGELFF.

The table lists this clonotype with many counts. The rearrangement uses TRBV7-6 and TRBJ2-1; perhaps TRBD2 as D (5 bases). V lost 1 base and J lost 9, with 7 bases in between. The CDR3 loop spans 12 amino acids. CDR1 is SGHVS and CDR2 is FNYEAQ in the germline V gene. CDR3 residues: CASSLDGLEQFF. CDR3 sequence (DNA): TGTGCCAGCAGCTTAGATGGACTTGAGCAGTTCTTC. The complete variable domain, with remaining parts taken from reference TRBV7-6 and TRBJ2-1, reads GAGVSQSPRYKVTKRGQDVALRCDPISGHVSLYWYRQALGQGPEFLTYFNYEAQQDKSGLPNDRFSAERPEGSISTLTIQRTEQRDSAMYRCASSLDGLEQFFGPGTRLTVL.

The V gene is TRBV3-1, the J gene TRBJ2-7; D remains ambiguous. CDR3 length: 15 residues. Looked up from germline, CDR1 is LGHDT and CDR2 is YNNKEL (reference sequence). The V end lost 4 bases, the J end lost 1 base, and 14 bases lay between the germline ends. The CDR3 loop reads CASSRARYQSYEQYF. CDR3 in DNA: TGTGCCAGCAGCCGAGCCCGGTACCAATCCTACGAGCAGTACTTC.

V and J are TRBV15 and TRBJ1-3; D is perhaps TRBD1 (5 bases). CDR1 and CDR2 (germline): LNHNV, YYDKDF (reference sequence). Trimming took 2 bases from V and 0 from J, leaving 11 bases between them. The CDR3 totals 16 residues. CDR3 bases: TGTGCCACCAGCAGAATGGGACGGAGCTCTGGAAACACCATATATTTT. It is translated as CATSRMGRSSGNTIYF.

CDR3 in amino acids: CSAVSGSYYNEQFF. For the CDR3, the DNA is TGCAGTGCCGTTAGCGGGAGTTACTACAATGAGCAGTTCTTC. The chain links TRBV20-1 to TRBJ2-1; 9 nucleotides agree with TRBD2. Germline CDR1 and CDR2: DFQATT and SNEGSKA (reference sequence). The CDR3 has 14 amino acids. The ends lost 6 bases at V and 3 bases at J; junction bases unmatched: 6.

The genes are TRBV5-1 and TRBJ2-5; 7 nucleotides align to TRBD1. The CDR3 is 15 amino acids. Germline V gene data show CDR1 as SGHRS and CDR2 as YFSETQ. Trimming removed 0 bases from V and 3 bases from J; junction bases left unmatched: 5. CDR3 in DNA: TGCGCCAGCAGCTTGGCGTCCCAGGGGGAAGAGACCCAGTACTTC. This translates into CASSLASQGEETQYF. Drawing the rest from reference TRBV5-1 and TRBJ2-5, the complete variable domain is KAGVTQTPRYLIKTRGQQVTLSCSPISGHRSVSWYQQTPGQGLQFLFEYFSETQRNKGNFPGRFSGRQFSNSRSEMNVSTLELGDSALYLCASSLASQGEETQYFGPGTRLLVL.

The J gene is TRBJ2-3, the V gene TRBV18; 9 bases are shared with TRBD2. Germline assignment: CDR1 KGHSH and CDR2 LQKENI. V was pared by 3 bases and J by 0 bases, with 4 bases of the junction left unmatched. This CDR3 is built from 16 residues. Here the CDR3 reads CASSPRLADSTDTQYF. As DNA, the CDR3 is TGTGCCAGCTCACCGAGACTAGCGGATAGCACAGATACGCAGTATTTT.

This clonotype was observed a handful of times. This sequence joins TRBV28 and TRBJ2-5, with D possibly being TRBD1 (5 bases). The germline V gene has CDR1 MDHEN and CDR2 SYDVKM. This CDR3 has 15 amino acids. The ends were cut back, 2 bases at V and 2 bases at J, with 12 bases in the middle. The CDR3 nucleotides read TGTGCCAGCAGTTTAGGCAGACAGTTACAAGAGACCCAGTACTTC. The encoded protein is CASSLGRQLQETQYF. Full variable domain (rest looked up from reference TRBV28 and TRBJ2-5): DVKVTQSSRYLVKRTGEKVFLECVQDMDHENMFWYRQDPGLGLRLIYFSYDVKMKEKGDIPEGYSVSREKKERFSLILESASTNQTSMYLCASSLGRQLQETQYFGPGTRLLVL.

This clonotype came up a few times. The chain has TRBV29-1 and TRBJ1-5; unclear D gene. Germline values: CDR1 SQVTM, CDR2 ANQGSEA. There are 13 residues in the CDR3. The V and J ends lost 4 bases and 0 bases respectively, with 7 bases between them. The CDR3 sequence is CSVVQNSNQPQHF. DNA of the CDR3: TGCAGCGTTGTACAGAATAGCAATCAGCCCCAGCATTTT.

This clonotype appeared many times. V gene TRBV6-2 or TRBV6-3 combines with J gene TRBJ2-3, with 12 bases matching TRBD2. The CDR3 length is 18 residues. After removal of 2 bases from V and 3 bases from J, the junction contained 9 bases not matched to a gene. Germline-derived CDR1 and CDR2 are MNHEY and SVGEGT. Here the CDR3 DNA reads TGTGCCAGCAGTTACCCGACTAGCGGGAGAAGAAGGACAGATACGCAGTATTTT. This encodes CASSYPTSGRRRTDTQYF.

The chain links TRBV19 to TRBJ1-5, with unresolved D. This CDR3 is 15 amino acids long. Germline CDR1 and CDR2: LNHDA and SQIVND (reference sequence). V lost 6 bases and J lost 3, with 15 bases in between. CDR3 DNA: TGTGCCAGTAGGGGTTTAAGGAGTGACAATCAGCCCCAGCATTTT. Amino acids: CASRGLRSDNQPQHF.

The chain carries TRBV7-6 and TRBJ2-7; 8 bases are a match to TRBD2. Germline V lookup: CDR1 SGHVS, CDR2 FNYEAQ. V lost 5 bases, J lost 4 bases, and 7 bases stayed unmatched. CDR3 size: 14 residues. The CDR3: CASSRPGLEYEQYF. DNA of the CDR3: TGTGCCAGCAGCCGGCCGGGACTAGAATACGAGCAGTACTTC.

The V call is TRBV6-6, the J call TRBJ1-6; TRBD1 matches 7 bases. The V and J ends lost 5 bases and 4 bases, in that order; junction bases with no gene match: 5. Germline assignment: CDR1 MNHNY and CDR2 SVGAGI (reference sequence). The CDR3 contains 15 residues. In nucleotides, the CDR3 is TGTGCCAGCAGTATTCTGACAGGGTATAATTCACCCCTCCACTTT. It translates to CASSILTGYNSPLHF.

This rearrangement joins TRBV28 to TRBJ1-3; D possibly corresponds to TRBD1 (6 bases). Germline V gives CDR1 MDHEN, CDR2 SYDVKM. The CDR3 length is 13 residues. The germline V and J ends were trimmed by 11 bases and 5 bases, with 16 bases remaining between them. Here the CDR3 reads CAAKGGSRNTIYF. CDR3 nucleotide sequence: TGTGCCGCGAAGGGGGGTTCAAGAAACACCATATATTTT.

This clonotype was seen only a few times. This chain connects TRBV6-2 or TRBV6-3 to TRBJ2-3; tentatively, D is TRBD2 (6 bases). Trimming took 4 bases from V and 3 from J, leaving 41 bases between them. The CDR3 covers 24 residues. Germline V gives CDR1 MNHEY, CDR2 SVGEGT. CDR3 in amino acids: CASSWGGRESGSGLSFLGTDTQYF. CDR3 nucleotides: TGTGCCAGCAGTTGGGGCGGTCGAGAGAGCGGTAGCGGACTTAGTTTTCTGGGGACAGATACGCAGTATTTT.

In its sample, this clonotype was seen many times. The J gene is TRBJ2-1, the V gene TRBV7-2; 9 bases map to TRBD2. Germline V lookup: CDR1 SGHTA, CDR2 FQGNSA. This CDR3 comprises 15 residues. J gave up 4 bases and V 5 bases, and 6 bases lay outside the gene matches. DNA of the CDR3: TGTGCCAGCAGCCATAGCGGGAGTTCTTACAATGAGCAGTTCTTC. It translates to CASSHSGSSYNEQFF.

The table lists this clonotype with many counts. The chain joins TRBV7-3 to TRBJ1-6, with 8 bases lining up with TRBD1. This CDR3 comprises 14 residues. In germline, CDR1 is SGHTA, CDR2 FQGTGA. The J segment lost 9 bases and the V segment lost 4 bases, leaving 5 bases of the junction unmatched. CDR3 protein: CASSSTGVGSPLHF. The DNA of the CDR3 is TGTGCCAGCAGCTCGACAGGGGTCGGTTCACCCCTCCACTTT. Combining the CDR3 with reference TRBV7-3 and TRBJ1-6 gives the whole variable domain GAGVSQTPSNKVTEKGKYVELRCDPISGHTALYWYRQSLGQGPEFLIYFQGTGAADDSGLPNDRFFAVRPEGSVSTLKIQRTERGDSAVYLCASSSTGVGSPLHFGNGTRLTVT.

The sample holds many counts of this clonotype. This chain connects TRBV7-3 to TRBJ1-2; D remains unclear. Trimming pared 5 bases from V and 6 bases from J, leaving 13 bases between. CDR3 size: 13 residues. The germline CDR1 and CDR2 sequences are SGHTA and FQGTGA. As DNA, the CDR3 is TGTGCCAGCAGCAATTCTAACCAGGATGGCTACACCTTC. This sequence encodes CASSNSNQDGYTF.

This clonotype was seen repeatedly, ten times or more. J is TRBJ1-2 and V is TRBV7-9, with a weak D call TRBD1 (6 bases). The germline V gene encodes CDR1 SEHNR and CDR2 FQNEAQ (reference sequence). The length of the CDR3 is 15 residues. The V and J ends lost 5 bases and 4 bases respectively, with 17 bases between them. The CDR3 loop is CASSRSWRGFYGYTF. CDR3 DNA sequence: TGTGCCAGCAGCCGCAGTTGGAGGGGGTTCTATGGCTACACCTTC.

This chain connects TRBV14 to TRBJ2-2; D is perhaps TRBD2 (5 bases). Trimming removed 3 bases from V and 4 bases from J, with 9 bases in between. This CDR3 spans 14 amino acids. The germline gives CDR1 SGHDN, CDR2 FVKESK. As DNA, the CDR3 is TGTGCCAGCAGCCACCGTACTAGCACCGGGGAGCTGTTTTTT. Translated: CASSHRTSTGELFF. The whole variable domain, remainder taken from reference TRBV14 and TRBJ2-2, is EAGVTQFPSHSVIEKGQTVTLRCDPISGHDNLYWYRRVMGKEIKFLLHFVKESKQDESGMPNNRFLAERTGGTYSTLKVQPAELEDSGVYFCASSHRTSTGELFFGEGSRLTVL.

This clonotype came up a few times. Here the CDR3 reads CASSLTGIAGVLDTQYF. CDR3 coding DNA: TGTGCCAGCAGCTTAACGGGAATAGCGGGGGTGTTAGATACGCAGTATTTT. V gene TRBV7-3 combines with J gene TRBJ2-3, with 9 nucleotides matching TRBD2. Trimming cost V 0 bases and J 5 bases; bases outside gene matches: 9. CDR1 and CDR2 from the germline V gene are SGHTA and FQGTGA. This CDR3 region has 17 residues.

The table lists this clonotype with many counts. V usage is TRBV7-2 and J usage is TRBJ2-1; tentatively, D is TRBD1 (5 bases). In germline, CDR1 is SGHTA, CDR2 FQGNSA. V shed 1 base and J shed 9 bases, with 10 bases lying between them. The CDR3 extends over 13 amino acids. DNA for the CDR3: TGTGCCAGCAGCTTAGTGGGGCAGGCTGAGCAGTTCTTC. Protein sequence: CASSLVGQAEQFF.

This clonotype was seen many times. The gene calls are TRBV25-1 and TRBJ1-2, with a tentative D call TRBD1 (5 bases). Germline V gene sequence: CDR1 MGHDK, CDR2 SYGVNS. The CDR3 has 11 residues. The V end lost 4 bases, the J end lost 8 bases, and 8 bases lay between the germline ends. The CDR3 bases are TGTGCCAGCAGTGCCCGGACAGGCTACACCTTC. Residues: CASSARTGYTF.

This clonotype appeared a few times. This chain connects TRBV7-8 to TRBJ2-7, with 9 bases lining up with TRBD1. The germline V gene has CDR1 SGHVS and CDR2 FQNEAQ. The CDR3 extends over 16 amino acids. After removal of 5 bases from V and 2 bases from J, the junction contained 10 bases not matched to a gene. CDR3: CASSPYRGPSAYEQYF. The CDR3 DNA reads TGTGCCAGCAGCCCGTACAGGGGGCCCTCCGCCTACGAGCAGTACTTC.

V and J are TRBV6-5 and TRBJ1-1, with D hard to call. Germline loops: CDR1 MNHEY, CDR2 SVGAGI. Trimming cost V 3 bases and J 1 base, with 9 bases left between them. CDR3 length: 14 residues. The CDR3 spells CASSYLRGNTEAFF. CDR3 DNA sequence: TGTGCCAGCAGTTATCTCAGAGGGAACACTGAAGCTTTCTTT.